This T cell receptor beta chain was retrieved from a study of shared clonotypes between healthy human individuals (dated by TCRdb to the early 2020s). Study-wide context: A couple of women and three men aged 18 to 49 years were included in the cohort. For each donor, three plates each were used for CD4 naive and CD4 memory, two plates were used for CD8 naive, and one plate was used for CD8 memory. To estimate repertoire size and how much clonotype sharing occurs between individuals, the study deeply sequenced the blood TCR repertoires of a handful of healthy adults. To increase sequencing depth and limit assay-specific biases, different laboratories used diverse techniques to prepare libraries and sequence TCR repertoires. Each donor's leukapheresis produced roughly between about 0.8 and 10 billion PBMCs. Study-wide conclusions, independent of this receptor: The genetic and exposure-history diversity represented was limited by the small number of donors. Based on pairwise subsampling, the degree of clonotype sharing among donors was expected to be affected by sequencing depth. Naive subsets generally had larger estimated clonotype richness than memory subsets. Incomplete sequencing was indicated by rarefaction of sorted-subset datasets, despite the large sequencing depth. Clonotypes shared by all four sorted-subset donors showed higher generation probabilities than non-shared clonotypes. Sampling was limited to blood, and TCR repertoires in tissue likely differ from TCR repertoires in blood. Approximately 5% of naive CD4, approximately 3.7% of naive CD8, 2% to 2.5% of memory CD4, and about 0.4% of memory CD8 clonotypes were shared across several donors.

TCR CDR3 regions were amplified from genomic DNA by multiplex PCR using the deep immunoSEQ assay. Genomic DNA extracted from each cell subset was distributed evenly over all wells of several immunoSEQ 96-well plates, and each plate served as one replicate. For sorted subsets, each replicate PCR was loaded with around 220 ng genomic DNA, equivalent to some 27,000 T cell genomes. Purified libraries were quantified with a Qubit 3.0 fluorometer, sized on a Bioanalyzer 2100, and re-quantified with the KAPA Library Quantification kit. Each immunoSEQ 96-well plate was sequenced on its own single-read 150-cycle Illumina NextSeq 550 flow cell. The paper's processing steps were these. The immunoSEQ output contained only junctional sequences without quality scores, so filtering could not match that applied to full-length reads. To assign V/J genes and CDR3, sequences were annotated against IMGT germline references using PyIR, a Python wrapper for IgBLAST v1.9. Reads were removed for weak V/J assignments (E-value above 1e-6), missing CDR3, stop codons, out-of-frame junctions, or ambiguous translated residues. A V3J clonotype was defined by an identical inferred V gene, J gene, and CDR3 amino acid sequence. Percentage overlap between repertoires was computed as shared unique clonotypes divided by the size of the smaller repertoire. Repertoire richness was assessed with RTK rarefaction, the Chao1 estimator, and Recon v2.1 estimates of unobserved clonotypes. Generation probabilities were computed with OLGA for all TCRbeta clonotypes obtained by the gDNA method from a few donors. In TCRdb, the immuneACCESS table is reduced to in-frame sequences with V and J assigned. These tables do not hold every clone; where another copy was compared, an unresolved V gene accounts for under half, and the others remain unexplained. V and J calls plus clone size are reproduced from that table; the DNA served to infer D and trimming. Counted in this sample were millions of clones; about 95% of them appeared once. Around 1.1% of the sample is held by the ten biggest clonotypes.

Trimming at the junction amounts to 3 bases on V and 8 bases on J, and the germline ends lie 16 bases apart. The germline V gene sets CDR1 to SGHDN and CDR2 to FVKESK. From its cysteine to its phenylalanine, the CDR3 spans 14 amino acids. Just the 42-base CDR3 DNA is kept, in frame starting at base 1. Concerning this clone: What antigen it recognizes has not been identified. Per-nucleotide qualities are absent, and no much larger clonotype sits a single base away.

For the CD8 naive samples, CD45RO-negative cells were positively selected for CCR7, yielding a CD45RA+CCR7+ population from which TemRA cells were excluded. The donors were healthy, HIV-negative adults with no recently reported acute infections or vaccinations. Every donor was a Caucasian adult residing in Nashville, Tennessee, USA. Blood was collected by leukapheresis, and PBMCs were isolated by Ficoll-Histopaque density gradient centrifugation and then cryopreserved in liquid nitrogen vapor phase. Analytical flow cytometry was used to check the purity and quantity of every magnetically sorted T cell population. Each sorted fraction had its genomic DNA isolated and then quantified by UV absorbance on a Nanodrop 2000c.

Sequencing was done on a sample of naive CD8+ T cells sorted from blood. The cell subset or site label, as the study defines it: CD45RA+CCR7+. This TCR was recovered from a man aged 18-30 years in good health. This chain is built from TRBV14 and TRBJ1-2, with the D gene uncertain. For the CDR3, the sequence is CASSQMEGIGGYTF. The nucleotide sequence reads TGTGCCAGCAGCCAGATGGAGGGAATTGGAGGCTACACCTTC.